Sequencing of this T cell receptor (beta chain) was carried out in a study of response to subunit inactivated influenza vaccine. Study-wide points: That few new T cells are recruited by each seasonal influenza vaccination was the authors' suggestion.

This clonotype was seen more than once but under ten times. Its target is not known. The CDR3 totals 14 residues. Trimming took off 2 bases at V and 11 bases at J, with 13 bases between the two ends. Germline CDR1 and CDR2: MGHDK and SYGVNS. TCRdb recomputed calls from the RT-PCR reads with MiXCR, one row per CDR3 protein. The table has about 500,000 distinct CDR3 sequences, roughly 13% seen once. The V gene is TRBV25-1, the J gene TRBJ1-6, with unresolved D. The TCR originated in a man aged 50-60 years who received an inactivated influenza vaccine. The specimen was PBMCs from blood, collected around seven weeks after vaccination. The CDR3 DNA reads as TGTGCCAGCAGTGAAGGCGAAGGGAGAACACCCCTCCACTTT. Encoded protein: CASSEGEGRTPLHF.